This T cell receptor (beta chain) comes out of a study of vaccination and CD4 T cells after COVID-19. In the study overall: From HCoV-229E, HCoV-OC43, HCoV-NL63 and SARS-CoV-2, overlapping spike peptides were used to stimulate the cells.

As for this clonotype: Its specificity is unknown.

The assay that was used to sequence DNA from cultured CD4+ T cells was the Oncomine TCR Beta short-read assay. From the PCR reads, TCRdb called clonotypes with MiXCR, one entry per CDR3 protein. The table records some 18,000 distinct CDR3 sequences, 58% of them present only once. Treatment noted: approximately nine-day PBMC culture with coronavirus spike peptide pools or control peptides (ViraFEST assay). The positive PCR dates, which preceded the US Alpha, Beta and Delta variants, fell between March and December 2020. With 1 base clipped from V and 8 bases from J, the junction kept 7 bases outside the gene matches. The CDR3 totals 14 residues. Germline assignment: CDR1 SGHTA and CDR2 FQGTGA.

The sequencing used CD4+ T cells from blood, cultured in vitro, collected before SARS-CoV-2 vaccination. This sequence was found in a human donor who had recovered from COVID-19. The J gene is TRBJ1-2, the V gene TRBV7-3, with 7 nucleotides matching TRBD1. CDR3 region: CASSLSQGTDGYTF. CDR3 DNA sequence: TGTGCCAGCAGCTTAAGCCAGGGGACAGACGGCTACACCTTC.